This T cell receptor (beta chain) was identified during a study of beta chain features in type 1 diabetes. In the study overall: Sorted cells, more than 95,000,000 in number, were examined across all samples. Study conclusions and caveats: All four CD4+ subsets of Type 1 diabetes patients contained TCRB CDR3s that were moderately but significantly shorter.

Via CD45RO/CCR7/CD25/CD127/CD95/CD27, cells of the CD4+ naive, central memory, regulatory and stem cell-like memory subsets were sorted. The whole isolated RNA underwent reverse transcription, so sequencing captured expressed TCRB transcripts. TCRdb's copy holds only in-frame clones and misses some; the assay was immunoSEQ multiplex PCR. The sample has more than 150,000 clones, around an eighth seen once. Trimming stripped 1 base from V and 5 bases from J, with 14 bases between. Germline CDR1 reads SEHNR; CDR2 reads FQNEAQ (reference sequence). This CDR3 contains 15 residues. This clone has more than one count but fewer than ten. Antigen specificity is unknown.

The chain links TRBV7-9 to TRBJ2-5; D might be TRBD2 (5 bases). The sequence derives from a woman aged 18-35 years in good health. Source material: central memory CD4+ T cells from blood. CDR3 sequence (DNA): TGTGCCAGCAGCTTAGAGAGGGCAGCCCGGGAGACCCAGTACTTC. It yields the protein CASSLERAARETQYF.